This TCR beta chain comes out of a study of blood T cells in healthy people across ages. The CDR3 sequence is 11 residues long. Germline CDR1 and CDR2: SQVTM and ANQGSEA. Trimming took off 2 bases at V and 7 bases at J, with 8 bases between the two ends. Next came a second PCR, run for about 7 to 12 cycles, which used a sample-barcoded 5' primer along with a J-beta primer mix. TCRdb called the 5' RACE reads again in MiXCR, with one record for every CDR3 protein. The table lists over a million distinct CDR3 sequences, less than 50% of them singletons. This clonotype was seen just once. Sequencing was done on a sample of blood. The chain carries TRBV29-1 and TRBJ1-2; D remains ambiguous. This receptor was identified in an older woman in good health. The CDR3 loop reads CSVELATGYTF. The CDR3 DNA reads TGCAGCGTTGAACTTGCGACTGGCTACACCTTC.